This T cell receptor beta chain was obtained from a study of T cell responses to AZD1222 COVID-19 vaccine. The repertoire was sequenced with immunoSEQ multiplex PCR; TCRdb's copy has only in-frame clones and lacks some. This table has 120,000 or so clones, about 85% appearing once. The CDR3 consists of 12 residues. Germline CDR1 and CDR2: LGHDT and YNNKEL (reference sequence). Deletions cut 2 bases from V and 7 bases from J, with 9 bases between. The source is an adult in good health. The chain combines TRBV3-1 (or the pseudogene TRBV3-2) with TRBJ2-7; D is unresolved. Source: peripheral blood, taken on day 0 of AZD1222 vaccination. The CDR3 loop reads CASSQPLGEQYF. CDR3 nucleotides: TGTGCCAGCAGCCAACCCCTGGGTGAGCAGTACTTC.